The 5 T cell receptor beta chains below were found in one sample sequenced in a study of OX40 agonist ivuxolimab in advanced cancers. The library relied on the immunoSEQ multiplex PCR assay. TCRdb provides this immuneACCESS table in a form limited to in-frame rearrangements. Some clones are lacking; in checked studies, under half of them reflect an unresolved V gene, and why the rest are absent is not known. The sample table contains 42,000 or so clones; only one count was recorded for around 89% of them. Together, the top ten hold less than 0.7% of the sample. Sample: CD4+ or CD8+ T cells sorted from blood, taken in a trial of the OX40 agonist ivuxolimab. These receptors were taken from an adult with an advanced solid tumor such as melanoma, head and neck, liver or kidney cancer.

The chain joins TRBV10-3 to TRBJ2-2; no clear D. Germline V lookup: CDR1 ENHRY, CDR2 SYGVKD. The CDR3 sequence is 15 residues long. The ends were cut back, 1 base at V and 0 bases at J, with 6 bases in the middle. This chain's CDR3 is CAISEFIPNTGELFF. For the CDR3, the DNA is TGTGCCATCAGTGAGTTTATCCCGAACACCGGGGAGCTGTTTTTT.

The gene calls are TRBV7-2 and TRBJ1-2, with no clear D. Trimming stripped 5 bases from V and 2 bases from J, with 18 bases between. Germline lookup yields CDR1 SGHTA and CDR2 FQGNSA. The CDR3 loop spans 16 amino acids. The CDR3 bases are TGTGCCAGCAGCCTCGACCGGATTAAGGGAAACTATGGCTACACCTTC. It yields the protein CASSLDRIKGNYGYTF. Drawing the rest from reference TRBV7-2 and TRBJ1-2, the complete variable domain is GAGVSQSPSNKVTEKGKDVELRCDPISGHTALYWYRQSLGQGLEFLIYFQGNSAPDKSGLPSDRFSAERTGGSVSTLTIQRTQQEDSAVYLCASSLDRIKGNYGYTFGSGTRLTVV.

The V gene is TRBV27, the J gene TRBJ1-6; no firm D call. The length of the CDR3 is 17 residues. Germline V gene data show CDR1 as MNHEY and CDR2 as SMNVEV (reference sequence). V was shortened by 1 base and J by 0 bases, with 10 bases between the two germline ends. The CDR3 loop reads CASSLYDSFSYNSPLHF. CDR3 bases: TGTGCCAGCAGTTTATATGATTCCTTCTCCTATAATTCACCCCTCCACTTT.

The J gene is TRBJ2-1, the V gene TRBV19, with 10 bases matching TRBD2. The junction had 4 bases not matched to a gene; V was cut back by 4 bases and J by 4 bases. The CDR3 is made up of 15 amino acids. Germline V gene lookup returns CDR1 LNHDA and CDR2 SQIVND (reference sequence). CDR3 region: CASSTLAGAYNEQFF. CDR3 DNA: TGTGCCAGTAGTACCCTAGCGGGGGCGTACAATGAGCAGTTCTTC.

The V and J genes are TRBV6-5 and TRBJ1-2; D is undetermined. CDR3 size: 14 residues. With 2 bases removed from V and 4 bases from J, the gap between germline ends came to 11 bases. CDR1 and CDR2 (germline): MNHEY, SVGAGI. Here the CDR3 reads CASSYRDDLYGYTF. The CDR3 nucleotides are TGTGCCAGCAGTTACCGAGACGACCTCTATGGCTACACCTTC.